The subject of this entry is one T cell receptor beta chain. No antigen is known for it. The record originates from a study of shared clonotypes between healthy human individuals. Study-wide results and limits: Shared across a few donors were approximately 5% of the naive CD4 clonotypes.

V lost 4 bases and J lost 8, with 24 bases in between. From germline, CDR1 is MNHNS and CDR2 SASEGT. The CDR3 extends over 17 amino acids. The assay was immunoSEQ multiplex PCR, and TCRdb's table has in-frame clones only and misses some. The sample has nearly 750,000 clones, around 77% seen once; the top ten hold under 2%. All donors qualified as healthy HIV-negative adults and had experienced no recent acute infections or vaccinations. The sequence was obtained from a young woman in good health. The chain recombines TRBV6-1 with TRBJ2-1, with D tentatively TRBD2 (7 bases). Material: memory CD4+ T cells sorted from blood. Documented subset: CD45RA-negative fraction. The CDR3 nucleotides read TGTGCCAGCAGTGGACACAGGGTCTCGGGGGGTGGAGATGAGCAGTTCTTC. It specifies CASSGHRVSGGGDEQFF.